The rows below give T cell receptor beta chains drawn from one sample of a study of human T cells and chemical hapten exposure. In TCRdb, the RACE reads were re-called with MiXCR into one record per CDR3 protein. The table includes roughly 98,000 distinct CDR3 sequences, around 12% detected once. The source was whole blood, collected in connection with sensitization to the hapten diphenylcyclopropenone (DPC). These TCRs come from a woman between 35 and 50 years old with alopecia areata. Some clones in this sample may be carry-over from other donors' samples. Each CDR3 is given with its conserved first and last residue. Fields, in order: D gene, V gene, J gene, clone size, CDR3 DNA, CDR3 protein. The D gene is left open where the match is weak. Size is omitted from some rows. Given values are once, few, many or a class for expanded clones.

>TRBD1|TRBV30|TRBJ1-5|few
TGTGCCTGGACCGCCGGGCCCGGGACAGGGAATCAGCCCCAGCATTTT
CAWTAGPGTGNQPQHF
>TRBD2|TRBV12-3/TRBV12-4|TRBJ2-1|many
TGTGCCAGCAGGGGGGGACTAGCGGGATTCAATGAGCAGTTCTTC
CASRGGLAGFNEQFF
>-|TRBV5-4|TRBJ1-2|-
TGTGCCAGCAGCATGGGACACCCGGAGAGCTATGGCTACACCTTC
CASSMGHPESYGYTF
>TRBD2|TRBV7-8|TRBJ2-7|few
TGTGCCAACAGCCCCACTAGCGGGAGGCCGCGCGAGCAGTACTTC
CANSPTSGRPREQYF
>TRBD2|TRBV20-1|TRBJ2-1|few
TGCAGTGCTAGAGATTCAAGGCGACTAGCAGACAACTACAATGAGCAGTTCTTC
CSARDSRRLADNYNEQFF
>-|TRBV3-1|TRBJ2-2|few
TGTGCCAGCAGCCAAGGGCCCGGGGAGCTGTTTTTT
CASSQGPGELFF
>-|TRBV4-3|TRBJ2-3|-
TGCGCCAGCAGCCAAGTCAAGGATACGCAGTATTTT
CASSQVKDTQYF
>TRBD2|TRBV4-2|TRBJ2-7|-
TGTGCCAGCAGTACCGCTAGCGGGAGCGGTGGACTCGAGCAGTACTTC
CASSTASGSGGLEQYF
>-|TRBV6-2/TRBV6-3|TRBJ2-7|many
TGTGCCAGCAGTTACTCATCGGGGCCCTACGAGCAGTACTTC
CASSYSSGPYEQYF
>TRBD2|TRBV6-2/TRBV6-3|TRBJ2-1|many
TGTGCCAGCAGTTACCTACAGGGGACTAGCGGGAGATACAATGAGCAGTTCTTC
CASSYLQGTSGRYNEQFF